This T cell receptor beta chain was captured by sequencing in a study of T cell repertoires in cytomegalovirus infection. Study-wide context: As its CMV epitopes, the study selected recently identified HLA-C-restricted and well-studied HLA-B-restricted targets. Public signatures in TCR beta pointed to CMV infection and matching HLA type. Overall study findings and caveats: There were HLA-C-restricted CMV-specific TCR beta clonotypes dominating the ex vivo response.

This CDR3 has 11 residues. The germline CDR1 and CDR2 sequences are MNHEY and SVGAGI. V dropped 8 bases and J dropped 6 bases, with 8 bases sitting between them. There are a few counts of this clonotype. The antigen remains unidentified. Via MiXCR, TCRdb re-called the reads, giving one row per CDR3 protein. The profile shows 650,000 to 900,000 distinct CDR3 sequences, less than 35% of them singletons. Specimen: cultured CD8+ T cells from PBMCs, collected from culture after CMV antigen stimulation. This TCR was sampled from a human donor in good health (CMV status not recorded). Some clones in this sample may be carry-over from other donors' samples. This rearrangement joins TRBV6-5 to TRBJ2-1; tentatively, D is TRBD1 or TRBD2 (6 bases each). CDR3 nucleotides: TGTGCCAGCGGGGGGCTCAATGAGCAGTTCTTC. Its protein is CASGGLNEQFF.